These 20 T cell receptor beta chains share one sample of origin, sequenced in a study of T cell repertoires in cytomegalovirus infection. TCRdb recomputed calls from the reads with MiXCR, one row per CDR3 protein. This table holds more than 150,000 distinct CDR3 sequences, roughly 18% found once. Source material: CD8+ T cells from PBMCs. Every receptor here comes from a human donor in good health (CMV status not recorded). Some clones in this sample may be carry-over from other donors' samples.

The V call is TRBV28, the J call TRBJ2-7; 8 bases line up with TRBD1. The CDR3 consists of 16 residues. Trimming cost V 6 bases and J 4 bases; bases outside gene matches: 14. Germline CDR1 MDHEN, CDR2 SYDVKM. The CDR3 is CASRYLGTGLTYEQYF. The CDR3 DNA sequence: TGTGCCAGCAGGTATCTGGGGACAGGTCTTACTTACGAGCAGTACTTC.

The rearrangement joins TRBV7-9 to TRBJ2-1; D is perhaps TRBD2 (5 bases). Germline V gives CDR1 SEHNR, CDR2 FQNEAQ (reference sequence). This CDR3 is 12 amino acids long. With 4 bases removed from V and 9 bases from J, the gap between germline ends came to 10 bases. CDR3 DNA: TGTGCCAGCAGCTCGCTAGCTATTGAGCAGTTCTTC. As protein: CASSSLAIEQFF. Full variable domain (rest looked up from reference TRBV7-9 and TRBJ2-1): DTGVSQNPRHKITKRGQNVTFRCDPISEHNRLYWYRQTLGQGPEFLTYFQNEAQLEKSRLLSDRFSAERPKGSFSTLEIQRTEQGDSAMYLCASSSLAIEQFFGPGTRLTVL.

The chain joins TRBV19 to TRBJ2-3, with TRBD2 matching over 8 bases. The germline CDR1 and CDR2 sequences are LNHDA and SQIVND (reference sequence). CDR3 length: 16 residues. With V trimmed by 3 bases and J by 4 bases, 9 bases remained unmatched. For the CDR3, the DNA is TGTGCCAGTAGTATCCAGGCGGGAGGAGAACCAGATACGCAGTATTTT. Its protein product is CASSIQAGGEPDTQYF.

V gene TRBV29-1 combines with J gene TRBJ2-1; the match to TRBD2 covers 7 bases. With V trimmed by 7 bases and J by 0 bases, 12 bases remained unmatched. This CDR3 is built from 16 residues. Per germline, CDR1 SQVTM and CDR2 ANQGSEA. The CDR3 is CSALVRGGSSYNEQFF. As DNA, the CDR3 is TGCAGCGCGCTGGTGAGGGGAGGGAGCTCCTACAATGAGCAGTTCTTC.

CDR3 amino acids: CSVELKYNEQFF. CDR3 DNA sequence: TGCAGCGTTGAGCTCAAATACAATGAGCAGTTCTTC. The rearrangement links TRBV29-1 to TRBJ2-1, with no clear D. Germline CDR1 and CDR2: SQVTM and ANQGSEA. The V end lost 3 bases, the J end lost 4 bases, and 7 bases lay between the germline ends. The CDR3 consists of 12 residues.

The rearrangement joins TRBV7-3 to TRBJ2-1, with D perhaps matching TRBD1 (5 bases). CDR1 is SGHTA and CDR2 is FQGTGA in the germline V gene. Trimming pared 4 bases from V and 5 bases from J, leaving 18 bases between. The CDR3 covers 16 residues. This CDR3 reads CASSSVPRQQNNEQFF. The CDR3 region has the DNA TGTGCCAGCAGCTCCGTCCCCCGACAGCAAAACAATGAGCAGTTCTTC.

V gene TRBV10-3 combines with J gene TRBJ2-1; tentative D call: TRBD2 (5 bases). Trimming stripped 2 bases from V and 7 bases from J, with 15 bases between. CDR3 length equals 15 residues. Germline CDR1 is ENHRY and CDR2 is SYGVKD. This CDR3 is CAISEETKKGNEQFF. Written as DNA, the CDR3 is TGTGCCATCAGTGAGGAGACTAAGAAAGGGAATGAGCAGTTCTTC.

A few counts support this clonotype. The chain carries TRBV4-1 and TRBJ2-1; D ambiguous. The germline V gene encodes CDR1 MGHRA and CDR2 YSYEKL. V lost 0 bases and J 0 bases, leaving 6 bases between the germline ends. This CDR3 contains 15 residues. The CDR3 is CASSQDKSSYNEQFF. In DNA, the CDR3 is TGCGCCAGCAGCCAAGACAAGAGCTCCTACAATGAGCAGTTCTTC.

This clonotype came up many times. The CDR3 spells CASSLSGEQFF. DNA for the CDR3: TGTGCCAGCAGTTTATCGGGTGAGCAGTTCTTC. The chain recombines TRBV28 with TRBJ2-1, with D unclear. V was trimmed by 1 base and J by 9 bases, leaving 4 bases between them. Germline CDR1 reads MDHEN; CDR2 reads SYDVKM. There are 11 residues in the CDR3.

In this sample, this clonotype turned up a few times. The chain is built from TRBV4-3 and TRBJ2-7; no reliable D call. The length of the CDR3 is 13 residues. The V gene lost 3 bases and the J gene lost 9 bases, with 15 bases spanning the gap. Germline V gene lookup returns CDR1 LGHNA and CDR2 YSLEER. The CDR3, as DNA: TGCGCCAGCAGCCAGGACCGAGAGTTCGTGCAGTACTTC. Translated, it gives CASSQDREFVQYF.

A few counts support this clonotype. V gene TRBV6-5 combines with J gene TRBJ2-2, with TRBD2 matching 16 bases. The CDR3 extends over 19 amino acids. CDR1 is MNHEY and CDR2 is SVGAGI in the germline V gene. V lost 0 bases, J lost 1 base, and 2 bases stayed unmatched. CDR3 residues: CASSYSGTSGGENTGELFF. The CDR3 region has the DNA TGTGCCAGCAGTTACTCAGGGACTAGCGGGGGGGAGAACACCGGGGAGCTGTTTTTT.

This clonotype appeared once. V gene TRBV12-3 or TRBV12-4 combines with J gene TRBJ2-1, with TRBD1 as a possible D gene (6 bases). The CDR3 is 17 residues long. V dropped 6 bases and J dropped 0 bases, with 18 bases sitting between them. CDR3 amino acids: CASSYTPGHSSYNEQFF. The CDR3 DNA follows: TGTGCCAGCAGCTATACTCCGGGACATAGCTCCTACAATGAGCAGTTCTTC.

This clonotype was counted a few times. The chain is built from TRBV7-6 and TRBJ2-3, with TRBD2 matching 10 bases. V shed 2 bases and J 2 bases; nucleotides not matched to a gene: 4. Germline CDR1 is SGHVS and CDR2 is FNYEAQ. The CDR3 consists of 16 residues. For the CDR3, the DNA is TGTGCCAGCAGCTTAAATAGCGGGGGGCCCACAGATACGCAGTATTTT. This gives the protein CASSLNSGGPTDTQYF.

This clonotype was picked up a small number of times. The gene calls are TRBV6-2 or TRBV6-3 and TRBJ1-1, with TRBD1 as a possible D gene (5 bases). The CDR3 runs 14 residues. Germline V CDR1 and CDR2: MNHEY, SVGEGT. Trimming removed 2 bases at V and 6 bases at J, with 13 bases between. CDR3 residues: CASSYVGEGAEAFF. DNA of the CDR3: TGTGCCAGCAGTTACGTCGGGGAAGGGGCTGAAGCTTTCTTT.

This clonotype appeared many times. The chain joins TRBV28 to TRBJ2-1; TRBD1 is a possible D gene (5 bases). CDR1 is MDHEN, CDR2 SYDVKM, per germline. V lost 6 bases to trimming and J lost 10 bases, with 13 bases between them. The length of the CDR3 is 12 residues. The CDR3 DNA reads TGTGCCAGCAGCCTACAGGTCAACGAGCAGTTCTTC. Translation gives CASSLQVNEQFF.

V gene TRBV6-6 combines with J gene TRBJ2-5, with D possibly TRBD1 on 5 matching bases. The CDR3 extends over 15 amino acids. V was clipped by 0 bases and J by 2 bases, with 10 bases between them. Germline V lookup: CDR1 MNHNY, CDR2 SVGAGI (reference sequence). The CDR3 coding sequence is TGTGCCAGCAGTTACTCGGGGCCGGTACAAGAGACCCAGTACTTC. Its translation is CASSYSGPVQETQYF.

The chain couples TRBV7-3 to TRBJ2-1, with TRBD2 matching 11 bases. CDR1 and CDR2 (germline): SGHTA, FQGTGA. The ends lost 1 base at V and 5 bases at J; junction bases unmatched: 13. This CDR3 has 19 residues. The CDR3 DNA follows: TGTGCCAGCAGCTTAAGTCTTAGCGGGAGGGCCCGTACAGACAATGAGCAGTTCTTC. Its translation is CASSLSLSGRARTDNEQFF.

The chain employs TRBV6-2 or TRBV6-3 and TRBJ2-1; 7 nucleotides agree with TRBD2. The V and J ends lost 0 bases and 4 bases, in that order; junction bases with no gene match: 3. CDR1 and CDR2 (germline): MNHEY, SVGEGT. The CDR3 covers 15 residues. CDR3 bases: TGTGCCAGCAGTTACTCGGCGGGGGATTACAATGAGCAGTTCTTC. It translates to CASSYSAGDYNEQFF.

This clonotype was found a few times. Relative to the germline gene, one junction end is altered; a read error may explain this. This chain uses TRBV7-9 with TRBJ1-2; D not resolved. CDR3 length: 12 residues. CDR1 is SEHNR and CDR2 is FQNEAQ in the germline V gene (reference sequence). DNA for the CDR3: TGTGCCAGCAGCCTAGCACACTATGGCTACACCTTC. This translates into CASSLAHYGYTF.

This clonotype turned up a few times. The CDR3 nucleotides are TGCGCCACACGGGGGGTCTCTGGGGCCAACGTCCTGACTTTC. Translation gives CATRGVSGANVLTF. V gene TRBV5-1 combines with J gene TRBJ2-6; 7 bases fit TRBD2. Germline CDR1 is SGHRS and CDR2 is YFSETQ. V lost 9 bases and J lost 0; bases outside the gene matches: 3. The CDR3 is 14 amino acids.